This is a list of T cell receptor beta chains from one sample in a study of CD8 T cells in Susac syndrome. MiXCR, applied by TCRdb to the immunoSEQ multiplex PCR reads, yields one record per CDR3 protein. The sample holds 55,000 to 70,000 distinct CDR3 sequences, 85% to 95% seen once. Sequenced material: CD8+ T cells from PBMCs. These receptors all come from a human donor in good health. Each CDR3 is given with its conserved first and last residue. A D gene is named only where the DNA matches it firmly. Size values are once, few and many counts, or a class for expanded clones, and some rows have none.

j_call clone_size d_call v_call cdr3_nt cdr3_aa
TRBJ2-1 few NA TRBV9 TGTGCCAGCAGCGTAGAGTCCTACAATGAGCAGTTCTTC CASSVESYNEQFF
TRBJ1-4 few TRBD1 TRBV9 TGTGCCAGCAGCGGGGGACAGAGATACGAAAAACTGTTTTTT CASSGGQRYEKLFF
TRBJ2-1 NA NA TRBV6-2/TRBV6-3 TGTGCCGGCTCGACAGGATTTGGGAATGAGCAGTTCTTC CAGSTGFGNEQFF
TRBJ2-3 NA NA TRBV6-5 TGTGCCAGCAGTTACTCTGGCGGGGACACAGATACGCAGTATTTT CASSYSGGDTDTQYF
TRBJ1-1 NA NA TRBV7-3 TGTGCCAGCAGCTTAACGGGGAGAGATACTGAAGCTTTCTTT CASSLTGRDTEAFF
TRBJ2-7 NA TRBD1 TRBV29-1 TGCAGCGTTAACGGACAGGGCTCCTACGAGCAGTACTTC CSVNGQGSYEQYF
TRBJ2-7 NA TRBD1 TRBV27 TGTGCCAGCAGTGGCGGGACAGGTTCCTACGAGCAGTACTTC CASSGGTGSYEQYF
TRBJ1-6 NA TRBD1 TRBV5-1 TGCGCCAGCAGCCTCGGACAGGAGGGCTACTATTCACCCCTCCACTTT CASSLGQEGYYSPLHF
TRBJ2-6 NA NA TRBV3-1 TGTGCCAGCGAGCCACTGAGGGTCTCTGGGGCCAACGTCCTGACTTTC CASEPLRVSGANVLTF
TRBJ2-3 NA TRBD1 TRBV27 TGTGCCAGCAGTAAAGCCGGGACAGGGGTCCCCTTTGGCACAGATACGCAGTATTTT CASSKAGTGVPFGTDTQYF
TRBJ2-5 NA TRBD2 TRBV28 TGTGCCAGCAGGGCGACTAGCGGGGGGAGGCGGGAGACCCAGTACTTC CASRATSGGRRETQYF
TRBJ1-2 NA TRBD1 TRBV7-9 TGTGCCAGCAGTTCGTCGACAGGGGGCTATGGCTACACCTTC CASSSSTGGYGYTF
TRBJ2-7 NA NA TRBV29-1 TGCAGCGTTGGGGGTCGTGGAGCGCAGTTCTACGAGCAGTACTTC CSVGGRGAQFYEQYF
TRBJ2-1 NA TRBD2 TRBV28 TGTGCCAGCACCCCCCGCGGGGGGCAATACAATGAGCAGTTCTTC CASTPRGGQYNEQFF
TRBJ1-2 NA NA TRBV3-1 TGTGCCAGCAGCCCAGGAACAGGACTAGGCTACACCTTC CASSPGTGLGYTF
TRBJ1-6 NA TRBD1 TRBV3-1 TGTGCCAGCAGCCGGGGCAGGGGGCCCGGGGGTAATTCACCCCTCCACTTT CASSRGRGPGGNSPLHF
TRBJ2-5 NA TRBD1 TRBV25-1 TGTGCCAGCAGTGACACCGACCGGGACAGCCAAGAGACCCAGTACTTC CASSDTDRDSQETQYF
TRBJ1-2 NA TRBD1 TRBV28 TGTGCCAGCAGTACCGCTTTGACAGGGGGCGAGAACTATGGCTACACCTTC CASSTALTGGENYGYTF
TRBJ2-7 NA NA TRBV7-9 TGTGCCAGCAGCGGCTATCGGAGGGGGGCCTACGAGCAGTACTTC CASSGYRRGAYEQYF
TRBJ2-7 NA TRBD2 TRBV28 TGTGCCAGCTACGAACGCACCTCGCTAGCGGGGGGATACGAGCAGTACTTC CASYERTSLAGGYEQYF
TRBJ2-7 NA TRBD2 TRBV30 TGTGCCTGGGGGGAGGGCGAGCAGTACTTC CAWGEGEQYF
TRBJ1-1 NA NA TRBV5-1 TGCGCCAGCAGCTTGTTCGCAGGGTCCACTGAAGCTTTCTTT CASSLFAGSTEAFF
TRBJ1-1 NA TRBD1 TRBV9 TGTGCCAGCAGCGTAGAACAGGGGATGAACACTGAAGCTTTCTTT CASSVEQGMNTEAFF
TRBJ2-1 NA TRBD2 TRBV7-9 TGTGCCAGCAGGCCCGGGGGGGCGGTTGAGCAGTTCTTC CASRPGGAVEQFF
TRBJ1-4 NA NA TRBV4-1 TGCGCCAGCAGCCAGGTTACGACTAATGAAAAACTGTTTTTT CASSQVTTNEKLFF
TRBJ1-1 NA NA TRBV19 TGTGCCAGCGTACATGGAAACACTGAAGCTTTCTTT CASVHGNTEAFF
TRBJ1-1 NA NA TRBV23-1 TGCGCCAGCAGTCAATCGGAAGCACTGAAGCTTTTCTTT CASSQSEALKLFF
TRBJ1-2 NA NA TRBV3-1 TGTGCCAGCACCGGGACGGACTATGGCTACACCTTC CASTGTDYGYTF
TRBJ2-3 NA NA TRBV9 TGTGCCAGCAGCGTAGGCTGGGCCCCAGGGACAGATACGCAGTATTTT CASSVGWAPGTDTQYF